Below, one TCR beta chain is given with its context. The sample is drawn from a study of blood T cell repertoires in COVID-19. The wider study: PBMCs, B-cell-depleted T cells, or T cells were the source of the cDNA or gDNA that made up the material.

The CDR3 totals 13 residues. The germline V gene encodes CDR1 MNHEY and CDR2 SVGAGI. The ends were cut back, 9 bases at V and 2 bases at J, with 12 bases in the middle. TCRdb keeps only in-frame clones here, not all; method: immunoSEQ multiplex PCR. The sample yields roughly 30,000 clones, more than 70% seen once. Sequencing was done on a sample of peripheral blood. The genes are TRBV6-5 and TRBJ2-3; maybe TRBD2 (6 bases). The receptor was isolated from a human donor in a cohort sampled during active COVID-19. In DNA, the CDR3 is TGTGCCAGTGGGCGGGACCCCACAGATACGCAGTATTTT. It encodes CASGRDPTDTQYF.